These 18 T cell receptor beta chains originate from one sample sequenced in a study of beta chain features in type 1 diabetes (dated by TCRdb to 2016 to 2019). Their antigen targets remain unknown. Study-level results and caveats: Type 1 diabetes patients showed a moderate but significant shortening of TCRB CDR3 length in all four CD4+ subsets.

Library method: the immunoSEQ multiplex PCR assay. All of the isolated RNA was reverse transcribed with the High Capacity cDNA Reverse Transcription Kit, so expressed TCRB transcripts were sequenced. TCRdb took this table from immuneACCESS and kept in-frame rearrangements with V and J called. Such tables lack part of the clones; where checked against another copy, unresolved V genes explain under half of the gap, and the rest is unexplained. Recorded for this sample are hundreds of thousands of clones; around an eighth of them occurred a single time. 0.02% to 0.025% of the sample is held by the ten biggest clonotypes. Sequencing input: naive CD4+ T cells from blood. The label giving this sample's cell subset or site can be read as: true naive CD4+ T cells. The receptor source for this set is a man between 18 and 29 years old with type 1 diabetes.

A few counts support this clone. The V call is TRBV5-1, the J call TRBJ2-7; tentatively, D is TRBD1 or TRBD2 (5 bases each). V was pared by 2 bases and J by 7 bases, with 16 bases between. Germline loops: CDR1 SGHRS, CDR2 YFSETQ. This CDR3 comprises 14 residues. The CDR3 DNA reads TGCGCCAGCAGCTTACCTAGGGACCCTGGGGAGCAGTACTTC. Protein: CASSLPRDPGEQYF.

This clone was counted a few times. The chain carries TRBV6-5 and TRBJ2-4; D might be TRBD1 (6 bases). The germline CDR1 and CDR2 sequences are MNHEY and SVGAGI. This CDR3 has 15 amino acids. The germline V and J ends were trimmed by 2 bases and 4 bases, with 12 bases remaining between them. Here the CDR3 reads CASSYADRTKNIQYF. The CDR3 region has the DNA TGTGCCAGCAGTTACGCCGACAGGACAAAAAACATTCAGTACTTC.

Comments on this clone: Relative to the germline gene, one junction end is altered; a read error may explain this. This chain uses TRBV7-7 with TRBJ2-5; a possible D gene is TRBD1 (5 bases). Germline V gene data show CDR1 as SSHAT and CDR2 as FNYEAQ (reference sequence). The CDR3 loop spans 13 amino acids. The CDR3 reads CASSVNRQETQYF. The CDR3 DNA reads TGTGCTAGCAGCGTGAACAGGCAAGAGACCCAGTACTTC.

The V gene is TRBV9, the J gene TRBJ2-1; TRBD2 aligns across 12 bases. Trimming took 3 bases from V and 0 from J; bases not matched to a gene: 1. Germline values: CDR1 SGDLS, CDR2 YYNGEE. The CDR3 is 16 amino acids. Here the CDR3 reads CASSGTSGASYNEQFF. CDR3 sequence (DNA): TGTGCCAGCAGCGGGACTAGCGGGGCCTCCTACAATGAGCAGTTCTTC. Together with reference TRBV9 and TRBJ2-1, the CDR3 gives the full variable domain: DSGVTQTPKHLITATGQRVTLRCSPRSGDLSVYWYQQSLDQGLQFLIQYYNGEERAKGNILERFSAQQFPDLHSELNLSSLELGDSALYFCASSGTSGASYNEQFFGPGTRLTVL.

This clone was picked up a small number of times. The genes are TRBV29-1 and TRBJ1-2, with D possibly TRBD1 on 5 matching bases. The CDR3 extends over 15 amino acids. Trimming cost V 6 bases and J 4 bases, with 21 bases left between them. Germline-derived CDR1 and CDR2 are SQVTM and ANQGSEA. CDR3 sequence (DNA): TGCAGCGTCCACCCTACCCCGACAGTCCTCTATGGCTACACCTTC. Translation: CSVHPTPTVLYGYTF.

This clone occurred a few times. The chain combines TRBV10-3 with TRBJ2-1; 7 nucleotides line up with TRBD2. CDR3 length: 15 amino acids. V was clipped by 7 bases and J by 2 bases; unmatched bases: 8. Germline CDR1 and CDR2: ENHRY and SYGVKD. This CDR3 reads CAITASGTPYNEQFF. The DNA for the CDR3 is TGTGCCATCACGGCTAGCGGAACACCCTACAATGAGCAGTTCTTC.

The CDR3 region is CASSGPGQGVNEQFF. CDR3 coding DNA: TGTGCCAGCAGTGGACCGGGACAGGGTGTAAATGAGCAGTTCTTC. This chain links TRBV28 with TRBJ2-1, with 9 bases fitting TRBD1. The CDR3 extends over 15 amino acids. Germline CDR1 reads MDHEN; CDR2 reads SYDVKM. The trim removed 5 bases at V and 7 bases at J, leaving 9 bases unmatched. The full variable domain, with the rest looked up from reference TRBV28 and TRBJ2-1, is DVKVTQSSRYLVKRTGEKVFLECVQDMDHENMFWYRQDPGLGLRLIYFSYDVKMKEKGDIPEGYSVSREKKERFSLILESASTNQTSMYLCASSGPGQGVNEQFFGPGTRLTVL.

A few counts support this clone. The chain uses TRBV10-3 and TRBJ2-3, with 7 bases fitting TRBD1. CDR1 and CDR2 from the germline V gene are ENHRY and SYGVKD. The J segment lost 4 bases and the V segment lost 5 bases, leaving 9 bases of the junction unmatched. The CDR3 contains 15 residues. This CDR3 reads CAISRDREGPDTQYF. The CDR3 DNA follows: TGTGCCATCAGTAGGGACAGAGAGGGACCAGATACGCAGTATTTT.

The chain joins TRBV6-5 to TRBJ2-7, with D perhaps TRBD2 (6 bases). The V end lost 9 bases, the J end lost 5 bases, and 14 bases lay between the germline ends. CDR3 length equals 12 residues. From germline, CDR1 is MNHEY and CDR2 SVGAGI. The CDR3 here is CASKQPGDEQYF. The CDR3 nucleotides are TGTGCCAGTAAACAGCCGGGGGACGAGCAGTACTTC.

This clone was picked up a small number of times. V is TRBV6-1 and J is TRBJ2-7; D perhaps matches TRBD2 (6 bases). Between the trimmed V and J ends, which lost 6 bases and 7 bases, there was a span of 16 bases. CDR1 MNHNS and CDR2 SASEGT come from the germline V gene. The CDR3 consists of 13 residues. CDR3 protein: CASRVISGGEQYF. The CDR3 nucleotides are TGTGCCAGCAGAGTCATTAGCGGAGGGGAGCAGTACTTC.

The chain recombines TRBV7-9 with TRBJ2-5; D possibly corresponds to TRBD1 (5 bases). CDR1 SEHNR and CDR2 FQNEAQ come from the germline V gene (reference sequence). Trimming removed 5 bases from V and 3 bases from J, with 10 bases in between. This CDR3 spans 13 amino acids. The CDR3 coding sequence is TGTGCCAGCAGCCAGGGCAGGGAAGAGACCCAGTACTTC. Translated: CASSQGREETQYF.

The genes are TRBV15 and TRBJ2-5; D might be TRBD1 (6 bases). V lost 1 base and J lost 2, with 14 bases in between. Germline V lookup: CDR1 LNHNV, CDR2 YYDKDF (reference sequence). The CDR3 runs to 16 residues. The CDR3 protein is CATSRGWGQIQETQYF. In nucleotides, the CDR3 is TGTGCCACCAGCAGAGGGTGGGGGCAGATTCAAGAGACCCAGTACTTC.

This clone has just a few counts. Other DNA sequences within the sample encode an identical CDR3. This chain joins TRBV5-1 and TRBJ2-7, with 10 bases fitting TRBD1. Losses at the gene ends were 4 bases for V and 4 bases for J; bases not matched to a gene: 5. Germline V lookup: CDR1 SGHRS, CDR2 YFSETQ. This CDR3 region has 14 residues. DNA for the CDR3: TGCGCCAGCAGCACCGGGACAGGGGCATACGAGCAGTACTTC. Amino acid sequence: CASSTGTGAYEQYF.

This clone was observed a few times. The chain carries TRBV29-1 and TRBJ1-2; D is ambiguous. The CDR3 extends over 12 amino acids. Germline V gene data show CDR1 as SQVTM and CDR2 as ANQGSEA. Trimming shortened V by 2 bases and J by 3 bases, and 7 bases separated the two germline ends. The chain's CDR3 is CSVEQWDYGYTF. DNA of the CDR3: TGCAGCGTTGAACAGTGGGACTATGGCTACACCTTC.

This clone appeared a few times. The chain employs TRBV7-9 and TRBJ2-1; unclear D gene. The CDR3 is 13 amino acids. Trimming took 1 base from V and 9 from J, leaving 10 bases between them. The germline gives CDR1 SEHNR, CDR2 FQNEAQ (reference sequence). This chain's CDR3 is CASSLVARGEQFF. The CDR3 DNA reads as TGTGCCAGCAGCTTAGTCGCCCGCGGTGAGCAGTTCTTC.

V gene TRBV4-2 combines with J gene TRBJ1-1, with unresolved D. The V gene lost 0 bases and the J gene lost 1 base, with 9 bases spanning the gap. Germline V gives CDR1 LGHNA, CDR2 YNFKEQ. The CDR3 consists of 15 residues. CDR3 DNA sequence: TGTGCCAGCAGCCAAGATGGACCGCCGAACACTGAAGCTTTCTTT. Encoded protein: CASSQDGPPNTEAFF.

This clone was counted between two and nine times. The sample carries other DNA sequences with the same CDR3. The chain uses TRBV30 and TRBJ2-3; D uncertain. In germline, CDR1 is GTSNPN, CDR2 SVGIG (reference sequence). The ends were cut back, 3 bases at V and 0 bases at J, with 7 bases in the middle. The CDR3 runs to 13 residues. CDR3 residues: CAWRIASTDTQYF. CDR3 DNA: TGTGCCTGGAGGATAGCCAGCACAGATACGCAGTATTTT.

This clone appeared a few times. The chain recombines TRBV28 with TRBJ1-5, with TRBD1 matching over 8 bases. The CDR3 is 13 amino acids. V shed 5 bases and J 6 bases; nucleotides not matched to a gene: 3. Germline CDR1 reads MDHEN; CDR2 reads SYDVKM. CDR3 nucleotides: TGTGCCAGCAGTGCTCAGGGGGCTCAGCCCCAGCATTTT. It yields the protein CASSAQGAQPQHF.